Listed below are T cell receptor beta chains from one sample, sequenced in a study of blood T cell repertoires in COVID-19. Produced via immunoSEQ multiplex PCR; TCRdb's table is partial and in-frame only. This table has more than 45,000 clones, about 86% appearing once. Sample: peripheral blood. The receptors were gathered from a woman of 80 years or more with acute or convalescent COVID-19. CDR3s include the opening cysteine and the closing phenylalanine or tryptophan. The D gene is left open where the match is weak. Only some rows state a clone size, as once, few, many or a class for expanded clones.

d_call: NA; v_call: TRBV6-6; j_call: TRBJ2-1; clone_size: NA; cdr3_aa: CASSYDSSYNEQFF; cdr3_nt: TGTGCCAGCTCCTATGACAGCTCCTACAATGAGCAGTTCTTC
d_call: NA; v_call: TRBV21-1; j_call: TRBJ2-7; clone_size: NA; cdr3_aa: CASRAPSGPNETGGVQYF; cdr3_nt: TGTGCCAGCAGGGCCCCATCTGGGCCCAATGAGACAGGGGGCGTGCAGTACTTC
d_call: TRBD1; v_call: TRBV29-1; j_call: TRBJ1-1; clone_size: NA; cdr3_aa: CSVTGQGTEAFF; cdr3_nt: TGCAGCGTGACCGGACAGGGCACTGAAGCTTTCTTT
d_call: NA; v_call: TRBV7-8; j_call: TRBJ2-7; clone_size: NA; cdr3_aa: CASSLALETDYEQYF; cdr3_nt: TGTGCCAGCAGCTTAGCTCTGGAGACCGACTACGAGCAGTACTTC
d_call: TRBD1; v_call: TRBV4-2; j_call: TRBJ1-1; clone_size: NA; cdr3_aa: CASSYVPGQGRNTEAFF; cdr3_nt: TGTGCCAGCAGCTACGTCCCGGGACAGGGACGGAACACTGAAGCTTTCTTT
d_call: TRBD1; v_call: TRBV2; j_call: TRBJ2-5; clone_size: NA; cdr3_aa: CASSPTQGARETQYF; cdr3_nt: TGTGCCAGCAGTCCGACGCAGGGGGCACGGGAGACCCAGTACTTC
d_call: TRBD2; v_call: TRBV2; j_call: TRBJ2-7; clone_size: NA; cdr3_aa: CASSERTGGGMIYEQYF; cdr3_nt: TGTGCCAGCAGTGAAAGGACTGGGGGGGGAATGATCTACGAGCAGTACTTC
d_call: NA; v_call: TRBV2; j_call: TRBJ1-6; clone_size: NA; cdr3_aa: CASTEPGDYSPLHF; cdr3_nt: TGTGCCAGCACCGAGCCAGGGGATTACTCACCCCTCCACTTT
d_call: TRBD1; v_call: TRBV13; j_call: TRBJ2-7; clone_size: few; cdr3_aa: CASSLGQPYEQYF; cdr3_nt: TGTGCCAGCAGCCTGGGACAGCCCTACGAGCAGTACTTC
d_call: NA; v_call: TRBV9; j_call: TRBJ2-3; clone_size: NA; cdr3_aa: CASSVEQPPYTQYF; cdr3_nt: TGTGCCAGCAGCGTAGAACAGCCCCCGTATACGCAGTATTTT
d_call: TRBD1; v_call: TRBV2; j_call: TRBJ2-7; clone_size: NA; cdr3_aa: CASTFTRGTYEQYF; cdr3_nt: TGTGCCAGCACATTCACCAGGGGGACCTACGAGCAGTACTTC
d_call: NA; v_call: TRBV25-1; j_call: TRBJ1-6; clone_size: NA; cdr3_aa: CASSATGNSPLHF; cdr3_nt: TGTGCCAGCAGTGCCACAGGGAATTCACCCCTCCACTTT
d_call: TRBD1; v_call: TRBV24-1; j_call: TRBJ2-5; clone_size: NA; cdr3_aa: CATSESGTGDETQYF; cdr3_nt: TGTGCCACCAGTGAGTCCGGGACAGGGGACGAGACCCAGTACTTC
d_call: NA; v_call: TRBV11-2; j_call: TRBJ2-5; clone_size: NA; cdr3_aa: CASSVDLTETQYF; cdr3_nt: TGTGCCAGCAGCGTAGACCTAACAGAGACCCAGTACTTC
d_call: TRBD1; v_call: TRBV7-3; j_call: TRBJ1-1; clone_size: NA; cdr3_aa: CASSAQPGGLTEAFF; cdr3_nt: TGTGCCAGCAGCGCCCAACCAGGGGGCCTCACTGAAGCTTTCTTT
d_call: NA; v_call: TRBV7-2; j_call: TRBJ1-4; clone_size: NA; cdr3_aa: CASSSRQSMSEKLFF; cdr3_nt: TGTGCCAGCAGCTCCAGACAATCGATGAGTGAAAAACTGTTTTTT
d_call: NA; v_call: TRBV3-1/TRBV3-2; j_call: TRBJ2-3; clone_size: once; cdr3_aa: CASSQVGGGPADTQYF; cdr3_nt: TGTGCCAGCAGCCAAGTAGGGGGGGGGCCTGCGGATACGCAGTATTTT
d_call: NA; v_call: TRBV30; j_call: TRBJ2-3; clone_size: NA; cdr3_aa: CAWSSRTITDTQYF; cdr3_nt: TGTGCCTGGAGTTCTCGGACTATCACAGATACGCAGTATTTT
d_call: NA; v_call: TRBV7-9; j_call: TRBJ1-2; clone_size: NA; cdr3_aa: CASARQDHYGYTF; cdr3_nt: TGTGCCAGCGCTCGACAAGACCACTATGGCTACACCTTC
d_call: NA; v_call: TRBV5-6; j_call: TRBJ2-2; clone_size: NA; cdr3_aa: CASSLALIPGELFF; cdr3_nt: TGTGCCAGCAGCTTGGCCTTAATCCCCGGGGAGCTGTTTTTT
d_call: TRBD1; v_call: TRBV6-1; j_call: TRBJ2-7; clone_size: NA; cdr3_aa: CASSEDPGQWYEQYF; cdr3_nt: TGTGCCAGCAGTGAAGATCCGGGACAGTGGTACGAGCAGTACTTC
d_call: TRBD1; v_call: TRBV2; j_call: TRBJ2-3; clone_size: NA; cdr3_aa: CASSEGQELLVTQYF; cdr3_nt: TGTGCCAGCAGCGAGGGACAGGAGTTATTAGTTACGCAGTATTTT
d_call: NA; v_call: TRBV12-1; j_call: TRBJ2-1; clone_size: NA; cdr3_aa: CASSLIAGGPNNEQFF; cdr3_nt: TGTGCCAGCAGCTTAATTGCGGGGGGGCCGAACAATGAGCAGTTCTTC
d_call: NA; v_call: TRBV19; j_call: TRBJ1-5; clone_size: NA; cdr3_aa: CASSASGEGNQPQHF; cdr3_nt: TGTGCCAGTAGTGCCTCGGGAGAAGGGAATCAGCCCCAGCATTTT
d_call: NA; v_call: TRBV14; j_call: TRBJ2-1; clone_size: NA; cdr3_aa: CASSQDAGPQFF; cdr3_nt: TGTGCCAGCAGCCAAGACGCGGGACCCCAGTTCTTC
d_call: NA; v_call: TRBV3-1/TRBV3-2; j_call: TRBJ1-3; clone_size: once; cdr3_aa: CASSPGGGALFGNTIYF; cdr3_nt: TGTGCCAGCAGCCCCGGGGGGGGCGCTTTGTTCGGAAACACCATATATTTT
d_call: NA; v_call: TRBV2; j_call: TRBJ1-5; clone_size: NA; cdr3_aa: CASSSQGVSQPQHF; cdr3_nt: TGTGCCAGCAGTAGCCAAGGAGTCTCTCAGCCCCAGCATTTT
d_call: NA; v_call: TRBV5-6; j_call: TRBJ1-5; clone_size: NA; cdr3_aa: CASTTGDQPQHF; cdr3_nt: TGTGCCAGCACGACGGGGGATCAGCCCCAGCATTTT
d_call: TRBD2; v_call: TRBV2; j_call: TRBJ2-2; clone_size: many; cdr3_aa: CASSRLLAGGELFF; cdr3_nt: TGTGCCAGCAGTCGCCTTCTAGCGGGCGGGGAGCTGTTTTTT
d_call: TRBD1; v_call: TRBV5-6; j_call: TRBJ2-5; clone_size: NA; cdr3_aa: CASSFGTDQETQYF; cdr3_nt: TGTGCCAGCAGCTTCGGGACAGACCAAGAGACCCAGTACTTC
d_call: TRBD2; v_call: TRBV6-5; j_call: TRBJ2-7; clone_size: NA; cdr3_aa: CASRALAGGPYEQYF; cdr3_nt: TGTGCCAGCAGGGCCCTGGCGGGGGGGCCCTACGAGCAGTACTTC
d_call: NA; v_call: TRBV3-1/TRBV3-2; j_call: TRBJ1-6; clone_size: NA; cdr3_aa: CASSQAEDGNSPLHF; cdr3_nt: TGTGCCAGCAGCCAAGCCGAAGACGGGAATTCACCCCTCCACTTT
d_call: TRBD1; v_call: TRBV5-1; j_call: TRBJ1-2; clone_size: NA; cdr3_aa: CASSPGQGPSYGYTF; cdr3_nt: TGCGCCAGCAGCCCGGGACAGGGGCCTTCATATGGCTACACCTTC
d_call: TRBD2; v_call: TRBV4-2; j_call: TRBJ2-5; clone_size: NA; cdr3_aa: CASSQGSSGGPGETQYF; cdr3_nt: TGTGCCAGCAGCCAAGGGAGTAGCGGGGGGCCAGGGGAGACCCAGTACTTC
d_call: NA; v_call: TRBV30; j_call: TRBJ1-1; clone_size: NA; cdr3_aa: CAWSPGRGTEAFF; cdr3_nt: TGTGCCTGGAGCCCAGGCCGGGGCACTGAAGCTTTCTTT
d_call: TRBD1; v_call: TRBV19; j_call: TRBJ1-2; clone_size: once; cdr3_aa: CASTDRGNYGYTF; cdr3_nt: TGTGCCAGTACTGACAGGGGAAACTATGGCTACACCTTC
d_call: NA; v_call: TRBV5-1; j_call: TRBJ2-5; clone_size: NA; cdr3_aa: CASSLPTETQYF; cdr3_nt: TGCGCCAGCAGCTTGCCTACAGAGACCCAGTACTTC
d_call: TRBD1; v_call: TRBV10-1; j_call: TRBJ2-7; clone_size: NA; cdr3_aa: CASRYDRDSYEQYF; cdr3_nt: TGCGCCAGCAGATACGACAGGGATTCCTACGAGCAGTACTTC
d_call: NA; v_call: TRBV7-9; j_call: TRBJ1-1; clone_size: few; cdr3_aa: CASSAGEYAFF; cdr3_nt: TGTGCCAGCAGCGCAGGGGAATATGCTTTCTTT
d_call: TRBD1; v_call: TRBV7-9; j_call: TRBJ1-1; clone_size: few; cdr3_aa: CASSIGTANTEAFF; cdr3_nt: TGTGCCAGCAGCATAGGGACAGCGAACACTGAAGCTTTCTTT
d_call: TRBD1; v_call: TRBV19; j_call: TRBJ1-1; clone_size: NA; cdr3_aa: CASRAGTVAFF; cdr3_nt: TGTGCCAGTAGAGCCGGGACAGTGGCTTTCTTT
d_call: TRBD1; v_call: TRBV4-2; j_call: TRBJ1-2; clone_size: few; cdr3_aa: CASSQGQGENYGYTF; cdr3_nt: TGTGCCAGCAGCCAAGGACAGGGTGAGAACTATGGCTACACCTTC
d_call: TRBD1; v_call: TRBV20-1; j_call: TRBJ1-1; clone_size: once; cdr3_aa: CSASRGPVNTEAFF; cdr3_nt: TGCAGTGCTAGTAGGGGGCCGGTGAATACTGAAGCTTTCTTT
d_call: NA; v_call: TRBV7-6; j_call: TRBJ1-1; clone_size: NA; cdr3_aa: CASSLGPHREIGDTEAFF; cdr3_nt: TGTGCCAGCAGCTTAGGCCCCCACAGGGAAATAGGGGACACTGAAGCTTTCTTT
d_call: TRBD2; v_call: TRBV27; j_call: TRBJ2-1; clone_size: NA; cdr3_aa: CASSSKPGGRDNEQFF; cdr3_nt: TGTGCCAGCAGTAGTAAGCCGGGGGGGAGAGACAATGAGCAGTTCTTC